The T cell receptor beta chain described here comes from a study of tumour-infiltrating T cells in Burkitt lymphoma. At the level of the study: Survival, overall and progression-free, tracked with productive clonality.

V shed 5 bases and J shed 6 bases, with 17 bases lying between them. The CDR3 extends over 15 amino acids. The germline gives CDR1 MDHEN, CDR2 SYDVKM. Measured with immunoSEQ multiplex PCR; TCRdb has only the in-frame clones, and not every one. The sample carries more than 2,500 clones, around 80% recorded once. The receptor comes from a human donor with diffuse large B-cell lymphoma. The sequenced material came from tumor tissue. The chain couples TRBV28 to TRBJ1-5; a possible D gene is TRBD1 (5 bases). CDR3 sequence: CASSPAFGGSQPQHF. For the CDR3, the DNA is TGTGCCAGCAGTCCCGCCTTCGGGGGAAGTCAGCCCCAGCATTTT.